This TCR beta chain was recorded in a study of T-cell memory formation after mild COVID-19. Findings and limits, study-wide: Within pre-infection memory, some responding clones were found, suggesting cross-reactive memory joined. The study found contracting CD4+ clones mainly in CM and EM and contracting CD8+ clones in EMRA.

Germline V CDR1 and CDR2: SGHTA, FQGTGA. The V gene lost 1 base and the J gene lost 5 bases, with 14 bases spanning the gap. The CDR3 consists of 15 residues. As concerns this clonotype: Its specificity is not known.

TCRdb redid the calling of the 5' RACE reads with MiXCR, one entry per CDR3 protein. The sample contains roughly 450,000 distinct CDR3 sequences, about 18% of which appear only once. The rearrangement joins TRBV7-3 to TRBJ2-5, with D possibly being TRBD1 (6 bases). This TCR came from an adult woman who had mild COVID-19 (a few samples of this study predate the infection). Cell type and time point are not known. Sequenced input: PBMCs or a T cell subset sorted from them (not recorded which). The CDR3 DNA reads as TGTGCCAGCAGCTTAAACGGACAGCTCGGGGAGACCCAGTACTTC. Its protein product is CASSLNGQLGETQYF.